Listed below are T cell receptor beta chains from one sample, sequenced in a study of control samples from healthy donors and cancer patients. TCRdb's copy holds only in-frame clones and misses some; the assay was immunoSEQ multiplex PCR. Here the sample spans 120,000 or so clones, around 87% being singletons. Input material: blood. Receptors were obtained from a man between 60 and 75 years old in good health. The CDR3 runs from the conserved cysteine through the conserved F or W. D genes are given only for firm matches. Where a row states a size, it is once, few, many or the class of an expanded clone; other rows omit it.

J: TRBJ2-7
V: TRBV2
D: .
size: .
DNA: TGTGCCAGCAGTGAGATCCCCCAGTCTGGGAAGCAGTACTTC
CDR3: CASSEIPQSGKQYF

J: TRBJ2-1
V: TRBV7-7
D: TRBD2
size: .
DNA: TGTGCCAGCAGCCCGACTAGCGTCGGCTCGGGTGAGCAGTTCTTC
CDR3: CASSPTSVGSGEQFF

J: TRBJ1-2
V: TRBV18
D: .
size: .
DNA: TGTGCCAGCTCACCCGGCGACTATGGCTACACCTTC
CDR3: CASSPGDYGYTF

J: TRBJ2-5
V: TRBV2
D: TRBD1
size: .
DNA: TGTGCCAGCAGTGGGCAGGGGGCAGGCCAAGAGACCCAGTACTTC
CDR3: CASSGQGAGQETQYF

J: TRBJ2-7
V: TRBV28
D: TRBD2
size: .
DNA: TGTGCCAGCAGTTTTGTAGCGGGGGGATCCTACGAGCAGTACTTC
CDR3: CASSFVAGGSYEQYF

J: TRBJ2-3
V: TRBV7-6
D: TRBD2
size: .
DNA: TGTGCCAGCAGCTCCCTACTAGCGGGGGTGGATACGCAGTATTTT
CDR3: CASSSLLAGVDTQYF

J: TRBJ1-5
V: TRBV5-6
D: .
size: .
DNA: TGTGCCAGCAGCTTGACCGGATCGCAAAATCAGCCCCAGCATTTT
CDR3: CASSLTGSQNQPQHF

J: TRBJ1-6
V: TRBV12-3/TRBV12-4
D: .
size: .
DNA: TGTGCCAGCAGTTGGGGGGTTCGAGCCCTCCACTTT
CDR3: CASSWGVRALHF

J: TRBJ2-3
V: TRBV28
D: TRBD1
size: .
DNA: TGTGCCAGCAGCCCACAGGGGATCACGCGGAGGACGCAGTATTTT
CDR3: CASSPQGITRRTQYF

J: TRBJ1-2
V: TRBV19
D: TRBD1
size: .
DNA: TGTGCCAGTAGTGAGACAGGGAAGGTTGGTGGCTACACCTTC
CDR3: CASSETGKVGGYTF

J: TRBJ2-1
V: TRBV2
D: .
size: .
DNA: TGTGCCAGCAGCCTAACAGGTCCCGGGTCGGGTGAGCAGTTCTTC
CDR3: CASSLTGPGSGEQFF

J: TRBJ1-1
V: TRBV30
D: TRBD1
size: .
DNA: TGTGCCTGGGAGCGGACAGGGCGCGGCACTGAAGCTTTCTTT
CDR3: CAWERTGRGTEAFF

J: TRBJ2-5
V: TRBV28
D: TRBD1
size: .
DNA: TGTGCCAGCAGTTTACTCGGGCAGGGGGTAGAGACCCAGTACTTC
CDR3: CASSLLGQGVETQYF

J: TRBJ1-3
V: TRBV4-1
D: TRBD1
size: .
DNA: TGCGCCAGCAGCCCTACGTTGGGACAGCAAGCTGGAAACACCATATATTTT
CDR3: CASSPTLGQQAGNTIYF

J: TRBJ1-2
V: TRBV6-5
D: .
size: .
DNA: TGTGCCAGCAGTTACTCGATTTCAGGGGCCTATGGCTACACCTTC
CDR3: CASSYSISGAYGYTF

J: TRBJ1-3
V: TRBV5-1
D: .
size: .
DNA: TGCGCCAGCAGCATGACGGGATCTGGAAACACCATATATTTT
CDR3: CASSMTGSGNTIYF

J: TRBJ1-1
V: TRBV6-5
D: TRBD1
size: .
DNA: TGTGCCAGTGATCCCAGGGGGCGACGGGCTGAAGCTTTCTTT
CDR3: CASDPRGRRAEAFF

J: TRBJ2-1
V: TRBV4-1
D: .
size: .
DNA: TGCGCCAGCAGCCAAGATCCGCCCCTCTCCTACAATGAGCAGTTCTTC
CDR3: CASSQDPPLSYNEQFF

J: TRBJ1-5
V: TRBV19
D: .
size: .
DNA: TGTGCCAGTAGTATAAAGGCGGACAATCAGCCCCAGCATTTT
CDR3: CASSIKADNQPQHF

J: TRBJ1-2
V: TRBV6-5
D: .
size: .
DNA: TGTGCCAGCACCCCGGGACCCCGGGGCTACACCTTC
CDR3: CASTPGPRGYTF

J: TRBJ1-5
V: TRBV28
D: .
size: .
DNA: TGTGCCATCAAGACAGAATATAGCAATCAGCCCCAGCATTTT
CDR3: CAIKTEYSNQPQHF

J: TRBJ2-7
V: TRBV29-1
D: .
size: .
DNA: TGCAGCGTTGTAATGGGGACAATCTCCTACGAGCAGTACTTC
CDR3: CSVVMGTISYEQYF

J: TRBJ1-3
V: TRBV7-2
D: TRBD1
size: .
DNA: TGTGCCAGCAGCGAGGGACAGATTCTCTCTGGAAACACCATATATTTT
CDR3: CASSEGQILSGNTIYF

J: TRBJ1-4
V: TRBV16
D: .
size: once
DNA: TGTGCCAGCAGCCAATCGGGAGGGAGGACTAATGAAAAACTGTTTTTT
CDR3: CASSQSGGRTNEKLFF

J: TRBJ1-1
V: TRBV21-1
D: .
size: .
DNA: TGTGCCAGCAGCAAAGTCCGTCCTCGCCCTCTGGGGGCTTTCTTT
CDR3: CASSKVRPRPLGAFF

J: TRBJ2-7
V: TRBV21-1
D: .
size: .
DNA: TGTGCCAGCAGCTTCGGTGGAACCTACGAGCAGTACTTC
CDR3: CASSFGGTYEQYF

J: TRBJ1-5
V: TRBV6-5
D: .
size: .
DNA: TGTGCCAGCAGGACAGACCAATATAGCAATCAGCCCCAGCATTTT
CDR3: CASRTDQYSNQPQHF

J: TRBJ1-5
V: TRBV6-6
D: TRBD1
size: once
DNA: TGTGCCAGCAGCCCGACAGGGGGCAATCAGCCCCAGCATTTT
CDR3: CASSPTGGNQPQHF

J: TRBJ2-1
V: TRBV7-2
D: TRBD2
size: once
DNA: TGTGCCAGCAGCCCCACTAGCGGGGGGGGAGTAAGGCAGTTCTTC
CDR3: CASSPTSGGGVRQFF

J: TRBJ2-5
V: TRBV5-6
D: .
size: .
DNA: TGTGCCAGCAGCTTTGGATGGTCCCAAGAGACCCAGTACTTC
CDR3: CASSFGWSQETQYF

J: TRBJ1-6
V: TRBV27
D: .
size: .
DNA: TGTGCCAGCAGCCCTAATAGCGACTATAATTCACCCCTCCACTTT
CDR3: CASSPNSDYNSPLHF

J: TRBJ1-2
V: TRBV19
D: TRBD1
size: .
DNA: TGTGCCAGTAGTGACCCCGGGACAGGGAACGATTATGGCTACACCTTC
CDR3: CASSDPGTGNDYGYTF

J: TRBJ2-3
V: TRBV3-1/TRBV3-2
D: .
size: .
DNA: TGTGCCAGCAGCCGGGACATGTCGAGCACAGATACGCAGTATTTT
CDR3: CASSRDMSSTDTQYF

J: TRBJ1-2
V: TRBV19
D: .
size: .
DNA: TGTGCCAGTAGTATAGACGGAATCTATGGCTACACCTTC
CDR3: CASSIDGIYGYTF

J: TRBJ2-7
V: TRBV27
D: .
size: .
DNA: TGTGCCAGCAGTTTCCGGGCGGATCGTAGCTCCTACGAGCAGTACTTC
CDR3: CASSFRADRSSYEQYF

J: TRBJ2-5
V: TRBV6-5
D: .
size: .
DNA: TGTGCCAGCAGTTATGGGGATAAGTACCAAGAGACCCAGTACTTC
CDR3: CASSYGDKYQETQYF

J: TRBJ2-7
V: TRBV7-2
D: TRBD1
size: .
DNA: TGTGCCAGCAGCTTAGTGCAGGGGGCCTACGAGCAGTACTTC
CDR3: CASSLVQGAYEQYF

J: TRBJ2-1
V: TRBV5-1
D: .
size: .
DNA: TGCGCCAGCAGCTTGAAAACCCCCGCCTTTGAGCAGTTCTTC
CDR3: CASSLKTPAFEQFF

J: TRBJ2-6
V: TRBV6-5
D: TRBD1
size: .
DNA: TGTGCCAGCAGAACAGGGGGCTCTGGGGCCAACGTCCTGACTTTC
CDR3: CASRTGGSGANVLTF

J: TRBJ2-7
V: TRBV24-1
D: .
size: .
DNA: TGTGCCACCAGTGACACTCTGCCCCCCTACGAGCAGTACTTC
CDR3: CATSDTLPPYEQYF

J: TRBJ2-7
V: TRBV7-9
D: .
size: once
DNA: TGTGCCAGCAGCTTACAAGGGGCTGGATACGAGCAGTACTTC
CDR3: CASSLQGAGYEQYF

J: TRBJ2-7
V: TRBV29-1
D: .
size: .
DNA: TGCAGCGTTGAAGATCAGGGGCCCCCCTACGAGCAGTACTTC
CDR3: CSVEDQGPPYEQYF

J: TRBJ2-7
V: TRBV5-1
D: TRBD1
size: .
DNA: TGCGCCAGCACCTCCGGGACAGGCTCCTACGAGCAGTACTTC
CDR3: CASTSGTGSYEQYF

J: TRBJ2-6
V: TRBV30
D: .
size: .
DNA: TGTGCCTGGAGTGCTTTCGGGGTCAACTCTGGGGCCAACGTCCTGACTTTC
CDR3: CAWSAFGVNSGANVLTF

J: TRBJ1-1
V: TRBV5-1
D: TRBD1
size: .
DNA: TGCGCCAGCAGCTTGGCCGGACAGGGGGCAGGCACTGAAGCTTTCTTT
CDR3: CASSLAGQGAGTEAFF

J: TRBJ2-5
V: TRBV27
D: .
size: few
DNA: TGTGCCAGCAGTTGGTTCGGGGGCGAGACCCAGTACTTC
CDR3: CASSWFGGETQYF

J: TRBJ2-1
V: TRBV11-3
D: TRBD1
size: .
DNA: TGTGCCAGCAGCGCTACAGGGGCCAATGAGCAGTTCTTC
CDR3: CASSATGANEQFF

J: TRBJ2-3
V: TRBV5-1
D: .
size: .
DNA: TGCGCCAGCAGCTTGGACAGGGAATCTACGCAGTATTTT
CDR3: CASSLDRESTQYF

J: TRBJ2-7
V: TRBV5-1
D: .
size: .
DNA: TGCGCCAGCAGCTTGGGCAGAGACGAGCAGTACTTC
CDR3: CASSLGRDEQYF

J: TRBJ1-1
V: TRBV18
D: .
size: .
DNA: TGTGCCAGCTCCCCGGAGGGGGGCGCGGAAGCTTTCTTT
CDR3: CASSPEGGAEAFF

J: TRBJ2-7
V: TRBV28
D: .
size: .
DNA: TGTGCCAGCAATACAGGGTTCCACGAGCAGTACTTC
CDR3: CASNTGFHEQYF

J: TRBJ1-5
V: TRBV19
D: TRBD1
size: .
DNA: TGTGCCAGTAGTAGGGGACAGGGGAGCAATCAGCCCCAGCATTTT
CDR3: CASSRGQGSNQPQHF

J: TRBJ1-1
V: TRBV4-3
D: .
size: once
DNA: TGCGCCAGCAGCCAGGGGAGGACGGTGAACACTGAAGCTTTCTTT
CDR3: CASSQGRTVNTEAFF